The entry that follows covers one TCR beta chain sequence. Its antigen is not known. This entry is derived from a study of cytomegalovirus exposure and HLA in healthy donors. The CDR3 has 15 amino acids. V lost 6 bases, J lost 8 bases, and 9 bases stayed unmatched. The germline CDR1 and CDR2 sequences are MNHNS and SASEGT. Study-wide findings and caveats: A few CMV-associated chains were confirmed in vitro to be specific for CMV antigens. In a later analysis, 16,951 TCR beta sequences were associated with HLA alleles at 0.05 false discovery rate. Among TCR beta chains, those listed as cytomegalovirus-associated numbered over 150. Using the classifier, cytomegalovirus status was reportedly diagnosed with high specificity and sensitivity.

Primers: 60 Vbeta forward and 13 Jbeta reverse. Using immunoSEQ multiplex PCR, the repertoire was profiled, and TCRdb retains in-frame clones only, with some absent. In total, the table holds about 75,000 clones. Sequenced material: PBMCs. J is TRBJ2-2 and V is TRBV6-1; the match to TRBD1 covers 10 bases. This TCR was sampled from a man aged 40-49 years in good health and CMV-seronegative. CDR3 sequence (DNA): TGTGCCAGCAGGCCGGACAGGGGGTATTTGGGGGAGCTGTTTTTT. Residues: CASRPDRGYLGELFF.